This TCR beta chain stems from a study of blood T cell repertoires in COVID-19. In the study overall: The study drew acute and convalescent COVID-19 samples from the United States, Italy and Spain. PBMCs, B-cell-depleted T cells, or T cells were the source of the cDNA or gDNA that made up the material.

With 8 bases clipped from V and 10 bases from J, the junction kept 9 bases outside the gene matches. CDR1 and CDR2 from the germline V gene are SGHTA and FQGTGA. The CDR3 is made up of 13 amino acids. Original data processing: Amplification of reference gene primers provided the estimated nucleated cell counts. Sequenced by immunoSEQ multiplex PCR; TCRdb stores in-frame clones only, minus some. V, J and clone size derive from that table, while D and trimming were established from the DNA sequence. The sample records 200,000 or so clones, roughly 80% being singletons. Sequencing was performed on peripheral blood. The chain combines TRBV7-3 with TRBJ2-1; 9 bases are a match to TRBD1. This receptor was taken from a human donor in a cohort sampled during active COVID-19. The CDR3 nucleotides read TGTGCCAGCGGGACAGGGTTTTTAGGGGAGCAGTTCTTC. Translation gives CASGTGFLGEQFF. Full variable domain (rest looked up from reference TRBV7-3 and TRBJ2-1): GAGVSQTPSNKVTEKGKYVELRCDPISGHTALYWYRQSLGQGPEFLIYFQGTGAADDSGLPNDRFFAVRPEGSVSTLKIQRTERGDSAVYLCASGTGFLGEQFFGPGTRLTVL.